Following are 5 T cell receptor beta chains from one sample sequenced in a study of monozygotic twins with cystic fibrosis. The assay was immunoSEQ multiplex PCR, and TCRdb's table has in-frame clones only and misses some. Of tens of thousands of clones in the sample, about 80% were seen once. Sequencing used blood. Every receptor here comes from a girl aged 2-10 years with cystic fibrosis.

This chain joins TRBV14 and TRBJ2-3, with no clear D. Germline loops: CDR1 SGHDN, CDR2 FVKESK. The CDR3 runs 16 residues. V lost 0 bases and J 5 bases, leaving 15 bases between the germline ends. CDR3 bases: TGTGCCAGCAGCCAAGATAGGTCAGAAGGGTTAGATACGCAGTATTTT. Its translation is CASSQDRSEGLDTQYF.

This clone was detected only a few times. The chain links TRBV21-1 to TRBJ1-1. TRBV21-1 has pseudogene status. This CDR3 is built from 12 residues. The chain's CDR3 is CASSKGGTEAFF. The CDR3 DNA is TGTGCCAGCAGCAAAGGGGGCACTGAAGCTTTCTTT.

V and J are TRBV4-1 and TRBJ2-7; 7 nucleotides line up with TRBD1. CDR1 is MGHRA, CDR2 YSYEKL, per germline. With V trimmed by 1 base and J by 0 bases, 6 bases remained unmatched. There are 16 residues in the CDR3. CDR3 amino acids: CASSQGQGVGSYEQYF. The CDR3 DNA follows: TGCGCCAGCAGCCAAGGACAGGGAGTCGGCTCCTACGAGCAGTACTTC.

The chain joins TRBV29-1 to TRBJ2-3; either TRBD1 or TRBD2 may fit D (5 bases each). CDR1 and CDR2 from the germline V gene are SQVTM and ANQGSEA. Trimming pared 4 bases from V and 6 bases from J, leaving 11 bases between. The CDR3 contains 12 residues. The CDR3 region is CSVGGGWDTQYF. The DNA of the CDR3 is TGCAGCGTTGGGGGCGGGTGGGATACGCAGTATTTT.

This chain links TRBV4-2 with TRBJ2-7; the D is unclear. Germline V lookup: CDR1 LGHNA, CDR2 YNFKEQ. Deletions cut 1 base from V and 1 base from J, with 11 bases between. This CDR3 is 15 amino acids long. CDR3 nucleotide sequence: TGTGCCAGCAGCCAAGGGCTTGAACGGTCCTACGAGCAGTACTTC. It is translated as CASSQGLERSYEQYF.